The rows below give T cell receptor beta chains drawn from one sample of a study of blood T cells in healthy people across ages. TCRdb ran MiXCR on the 5' RACE reads and lists one entry per CDR3 protein. The top ten hold approximately 7% of the sample, which has 1.2 million to 1.5 million distinct CDR3 sequences, approximately 59% seen once. Source material: blood. All receptors come from a man aged 18 to 30 in good health. CDR3s include the opening cysteine and the closing phenylalanine or tryptophan. The D gene is left open where the match is weak. Clone size is shown for a subset of rows, as once, few, many or a class of expanded clone.

NA,NA,TRBV12-5,TRBJ2-7,TGTGCTAGTGGTTTGTGGGGGCCGAACGAGCAGTACTTC,CASGLWGPNEQYF
NA,NA,TRBV20-1,TRBJ2-7,TGCAGTGCTTTCCCAGGGGTGTCCTACGAGCAGTACTTC,CSAFPGVSYEQYF
NA,few,TRBV20-1,TRBJ1-2,TGCAGTGCTGGAAACAGGGCGGAGCCTTATGGCTACACCTTC,CSAGNRAEPYGYTF
TRBD2,NA,TRBV4-1,TRBJ2-3,TGCGCCAGCAGCCAACTGCCCGGGACTAGCGGTGCAGATACGCAGTATTTT,CASSQLPGTSGADTQYF
TRBD1,NA,TRBV14,TRBJ1-1,TGTGCCAGCAGCCTCGACAGGGACCGTGAAGCTTTCTTT,CASSLDRDREAFF
NA,NA,TRBV6-1,TRBJ1-4,TGTGCCAGCAGTGAAATAAGGGATGAAAAACTGTTTTTT,CASSEIRDEKLFF
TRBD1,few,TRBV20-1,TRBJ2-7,TGCAGTGCTAGACCCCGGGACAGGGTCTACGAGCAGTACTTC,CSARPRDRVYEQYF
NA,few,TRBV29-1,TRBJ2-1,TGCAGCGTTGAAGTAGGGGTCTCCTACAATGAGCAGTTCTTC,CSVEVGVSYNEQFF
NA,NA,TRBV15,TRBJ1-1,TGTGCCACCCGGCGGGACCGCAACACTGAAGCTTTCTTT,CATRRDRNTEAFF
NA,NA,TRBV3-1,TRBJ2-7,TGTGCCAGCAGCCAATCCCCCAACGAGCAGTACTTC,CASSQSPNEQYF
TRBD2,NA,TRBV7-2,TRBJ2-3,TGTGCCCTCGGACCAGGCGGGGGAGATACGCAGTATTTT,CALGPGGGDTQYF
NA,once,TRBV5-1,TRBJ2-5,TGCGCCAGCAGCTTGGTGGAGCGCGAAGGGGAGACCCAGTACTTC,CASSLVEREGETQYF
TRBD2,few,TRBV5-1,TRBJ2-1,TGCGCCAGCAGCTCCTTAGCGGGAACCCCGGACAATGAGCAGTTCTTC,CASSSLAGTPDNEQFF
NA,NA,TRBV7-3,TRBJ2-2,NA,CASSLTVGPGTQTNTGELFF
NA,NA,TRBV12-5,TRBJ2-7,TGTGCTAGTGCCTTAACCGGGACACCGAGTCCCTACGAGCAGTACTTC,CASALTGTPSPYEQYF
NA,NA,TRBV27,TRBJ1-2,TGTGCCAGCAGTTTATTAGGCACGAATGGCTACACCTTC,CASSLLGTNGYTF
NA,NA,TRBV7-2,TRBJ1-6,TGTGCCAGCACCTTCCCAGGACCGAATAATTCACCCCTCCACTTT,CASTFPGPNNSPLHF
NA,NA,TRBV6-6,TRBJ2-7,TGTGCCAGCCATGGGCGGCTTAACTCCTACGAGCAGTACTTC,CASHGRLNSYEQYF
NA,NA,TRBV30,TRBJ1-1,TGTGCCTGGAGTTGGACGGTGCGGGCTGAAGCTTTCTTT,CAWSWTVRAEAFF
NA,NA,TRBV10-2,TRBJ2-7,TGCGCCAGCAGTGATCGATTCATTCGCTACGAGCAGTACTTC,CASSDRFIRYEQYF
NA,NA,TRBV10-1,TRBJ2-3,TGCGCCAGCAGTGAGGAGGTAGATACGCAGTATTTT,CASSEEVDTQYF
NA,NA,TRBV7-6,TRBJ2-7,TGTGCCAGCAGCTTACAGGCCTCCGAGCAGTACTTC,CASSLQASEQYF
NA,NA,TRBV4-3,TRBJ2-5,TGCGCCAGCAGCCAAGGTCCACTTGGAGAGACCCAGTACTTC,CASSQGPLGETQYF